This T cell receptor (beta chain) appears in the sequencing data of a study of response to subunit inactivated influenza vaccine. Broader study findings: The authors proposed limited new T cell recruitment per seasonal influenza vaccination.

This clonotype was counted many times. Antigen unknown. The CDR3 contains 16 residues. J was trimmed by 0 bases and V by 6 bases; bases with no gene match: 7. CDR1 is SQVTM and CDR2 is ANQGSEA in the germline V gene. TCRdb re-analysed the RT-PCR reads in MiXCR, keeping a single row per CDR3 protein. This table has 280,000 or so distinct CDR3 sequences, around a fifth appearing once. The specimen comprised PBMCs from blood, sampled around 22 months after vaccination. This rearrangement joins TRBV29-1 to TRBJ1-5; 11 positions agree with TRBD1. This receptor was identified in a man aged 45-69 years who received an inactivated influenza vaccine. Here the CDR3 reads CSVRTGGASSNQPQHF. Here the CDR3 DNA reads TGCAGCGTCAGGACAGGGGGCGCATCTAGCAATCAGCCCCAGCATTTT.